There are many counts of the clone carrying this T cell receptor (beta chain). In TCRdb, the RT-PCR reads were re-called with MiXCR into one record per CDR3 protein. The table has around 600,000 distinct CDR3 sequences, around 11% seen once. The V gene lost 1 base and the J gene lost 1 base, with 13 bases spanning the gap. The CDR3 contains 16 residues. Germline V gene lookup returns CDR1 LGHDT and CDR2 YNNKEL (reference sequence). This specimen belongs to a study of response to subunit inactivated influenza vaccine. This sample also appeared in a second study, on T cells expressing NK-cell markers. From that paper: What made the TCR beta cDNA was 5'RACE template switching with UMIs.

The chain recombines TRBV3-1 with TRBJ2-5; D not resolved. This TCR derives from a man aged 45-65 years who received an inactivated influenza vaccine. Here the sequenced sample was PBMCs from blood, taken on the day of vaccination. In DNA, the CDR3 is TGTGCCAGCAGCCAAGTTTTGCAGGCTCGCCAAGAGACCCAGTACTTC. Amino acids: CASSQVLQARQETQYF.